Following are 18 T cell receptor beta chains from one sample sequenced in a study of blood T cell repertoires in COVID-19. TCRdb keeps only in-frame clones here, not all; method: immunoSEQ multiplex PCR. The table lists roughly 160,000 clones, about four fifths of them singletons, with about 19% in the top ten. Material for sequencing was peripheral blood. These receptors came from a woman in her 70s who had recovered from COVID-19.

The chain links TRBV28 to TRBJ1-1, with TRBD1 matching over 9 bases. From germline, CDR1 is MDHEN and CDR2 SYDVKM. The junction had 5 bases not matched to a gene; V was cut back by 6 bases and J by 3 bases. The CDR3 spans 14 residues. The chain's CDR3 is CASSQGQGYTEAFF. The CDR3, as DNA: TGTGCCAGCAGCCAGGGACAGGGATACACTGAAGCTTTCTTT.

The CDR3 DNA reads TGTGCCAGCAGTGAAGGGCGGAGGAACGGCTACACCTTC. This encodes CASSEGRRNGYTF. The V and J genes are TRBV2 and TRBJ1-2; D remains ambiguous. This CDR3 spans 13 amino acids. Germline CDR1 and CDR2: SNHLY and FYNNEI. Trimming took 1 base from V and 8 from J, leaving 11 bases between them.

In this sample, this clone turned up a few times. The chain combines TRBV6-1 with TRBJ2-7; the D gene is possibly TRBD1 (5 bases). The CDR3 extends over 16 amino acids. V was cut by 0 bases and J by 6 bases, with 18 bases left in between. The germline gives CDR1 MNHNS, CDR2 SASEGT. The CDR3 bases are TGTGCCAGCAGTGAAGCGCTTCAGGGTAGCTCCCTCGAGCAGTACTTC. Translating gives CASSEALQGSSLEQYF.

The CDR3 DNA is TGCGCCAGCAGCCGCGGACAGGGGGTAAGAACTGAAGCTTTCTTT. This gives the protein CASSRGQGVRTEAFF. J is TRBJ1-1 and V is TRBV4-1; TRBD1 agrees at 10 bases. The CDR3 spans 15 residues. J gave up 5 bases and V 4 bases, and 7 bases lay outside the gene matches. Germline V lookup: CDR1 MGHRA, CDR2 YSYEKL.

The chain has TRBV5-1 and TRBJ1-1, with 9 bases aligning to TRBD1. The CDR3 spans 14 residues. Germline trimming cut 6 bases from V and 11 bases from J; bases unmatched to any gene: 14. Per germline, CDR1 SGHRS and CDR2 YFSETQ. The CDR3 sequence: CASKGEPSGQGAFF. The DNA of the CDR3 is TGCGCCAGCAAAGGGGAACCTTCCGGACAGGGGGCTTTCTTT.

The chain is built from TRBV23-1 and TRBJ1-2; tentative D call: TRBD1 (5 bases). TRBV23-1 is sorted into the ORF group, with uncertain function. V lost 0 bases and J 0 bases, leaving 11 bases between the germline ends. The CDR3 runs to 16 residues. CDR3 sequence: CASSQSFRVANYGYTF. CDR3 in DNA: TGCGCCAGCAGTCAATCGTTCAGGGTGGCTAACTATGGCTACACCTTC.

The chain joins TRBV5-8 to TRBJ1-2, with D possibly TRBD1 on 6 matching bases. V was pared by 4 bases and J by 4 bases, with 11 bases between. Looked up from germline, CDR1 is SGHTS and CDR2 is YDEGEE. This CDR3 comprises 13 residues. CDR3 in DNA: TGTGCCAGCAGCATTGGACAGCTCTATGGCTACACCTTC. This codes for CASSIGQLYGYTF.

This chain connects TRBV7-9 to TRBJ1-1; D not certain. Looked up from germline, CDR1 is SEHNR and CDR2 is FQNEAQ (reference sequence). The V end lost 2 bases, the J end lost 5 bases, and 6 bases lay between the germline ends. The CDR3 length is 12 residues. CDR3 in DNA: TGTGCCAGCAGCTTAATCGGGACTGAAGCTTTCTTT. Encoded protein: CASSLIGTEAFF. Supplemented by reference TRBV7-9 and TRBJ1-1, the full variable domain reads DTGVSQNPRHKITKRGQNVTFRCDPISEHNRLYWYRQTLGQGPEFLTYFQNEAQLEKSRLLSDRFSAERPKGSFSTLEIQRTEQGDSAMYLCASSLIGTEAFFGQGTRLTVV.

The J gene is TRBJ2-1, the V gene TRBV9, with TRBD2 identical over 11 bases. Germline CDR1 reads SGDLS; CDR2 reads YYNGEE. V shed 3 bases and J 7 bases; nucleotides not matched to a gene: 6. This CDR3 is built from 15 residues. CDR3 residues: CASSGLAGFRNEQFF. The CDR3 DNA is TGTGCCAGCAGCGGACTAGCGGGATTTAGGAATGAGCAGTTCTTC.

This chain links TRBV5-6 with TRBJ2-5, with TRBD1 matching over 11 bases. Losses at the gene ends were 2 bases for V and 4 bases for J; bases not matched to a gene: 1. Germline V gene sequence: CDR1 SGHDT, CDR2 YYEEEE. The CDR3 is 14 residues long. DNA of the CDR3: TGTGCCAGCAGCTTCGGGACAGGGGGAGAGACCCAGTACTTC. It encodes CASSFGTGGETQYF.

For this clone: A read error may produce the germline difference seen at one junction end. The V call is TRBV9, the J call TRBJ2-2; the match to TRBD2 covers 10 bases. The CDR3 has 16 amino acids. Germline-derived CDR1 and CDR2 are SGDLS and YYNGEE. In DNA form, the CDR3 reads TGTGCCAGCAGCGCCCCGGGACTAGCGAACACCCGGGAGCTGTTTTTT. This encodes CASSAPGLANTRELFF.

Points on this clone: This specimen includes other DNA sequences encoding the same CDR3. This sequence joins TRBV5-1 and TRBJ2-5, with 9 bases identical to TRBD1. Germline V gene data show CDR1 as SGHRS and CDR2 as YFSETQ. The CDR3 covers 14 residues. With 4 bases clipped from V and 4 bases from J, the junction kept 5 bases outside the gene matches. CDR3: CASSPGQGGETQYF. In DNA, the CDR3 is TGCGCCAGCAGCCCGGGACAGGGTGGAGAGACCCAGTACTTC.

The V and J genes are TRBV18 and TRBJ1-2; 8 bases line up with TRBD1. The germline CDR1 and CDR2 sequences are KGHSH and LQKENI. The CDR3 consists of 14 residues. With 3 bases clipped from V and 7 bases from J, the junction kept 7 bases outside the gene matches. CDR3: CASSPPAGGSGYTF. CDR3 nucleotides: TGTGCCAGCTCACCCCCGGCAGGGGGCTCTGGCTACACCTTC.

This clone was detected a few times. This chain connects TRBV11-2 to TRBJ2-1, with D unclear. The CDR3 is 13 residues long. Trimming shortened V by 4 bases and J by 10 bases, and 14 bases separated the two germline ends. Germline V lookup: CDR1 SGHAT, CDR2 FQNNGV. In DNA form, the CDR3 reads TGTGCCAGCAGCTCCCAGGTCGTCCCGGAGCAGTTCTTC. Protein sequence: CASSSQVVPEQFF.

The chain combines TRBV5-5 with TRBJ1-1; no clear D. CDR1 and CDR2 (germline): SGHKS, YYEKEE (reference sequence). The CDR3 is made up of 15 amino acids. V was trimmed by 3 bases and J by 3 bases, leaving 15 bases between them. The CDR3 bases are TGTGCCAGCAGCTCCTCCCAGGATTTCTACACTGAAGCTTTCTTT. Protein: CASSSSQDFYTEAFF.

The rearrangement uses TRBV4-3 and TRBJ1-6, with TRBD1 matching over 12 bases. CDR3 length equals 16 residues. Germline V gene sequence: CDR1 LGHNA, CDR2 YSLEER. Trimming took 4 bases from V and 7 from J; bases not matched to a gene: 5. CDR3 bases: TGCGCCAGCAGCCCGGGACAGGGGGCGCAAAATTCACCCCTCCACTTT. Translation gives CASSPGQGAQNSPLHF.

Points on this clone: The same CDR3 arises from other DNA sequences in this sample as well. V and J are TRBV18 and TRBJ2-3; perhaps TRBD2 as D (6 bases). Per the germline V gene, CDR1 is KGHSH and CDR2 is LQKENI. V was shortened by 3 bases and J by 4 bases, with 8 bases between the two germline ends. The CDR3 spans 13 residues. CDR3 DNA sequence: TGTGCCAGCTCACCCGGGGAGGCAGATACGCAGTATTTT. Its translation: CASSPGEADTQYF.

CDR3 in amino acids: CASSLGGTGPLVLTF. DNA of the CDR3: TGTGCCAGCAGCTTAGGCGGGACAGGCCCCCTTGTCCTGACTTTC. This chain uses TRBV7-9 with TRBJ2-6, with 8 bases aligning to TRBD1. Germline V CDR1 and CDR2: SEHNR, FQNEAQ (reference sequence). With V trimmed by 1 base and J by 13 bases, 9 bases remained unmatched. The CDR3 covers 15 residues.